Described below is a single T cell receptor beta chain sequence and its context. It lacks a known antigen. No base-level quality is on record; no much larger clone is a single base apart. This sample is part of a study of shared clonotypes between healthy human individuals (TCRdb year 2020). With regard to the full study: The cohort included a few men and a couple of women between 18 and 49 years of age. Each donor's leukapheresis produced roughly between roughly 0.9 and 9 billion PBMCs. To increase sequencing depth and limit assay-specific biases, different laboratories used diverse techniques to prepare libraries and sequence TCR repertoires. For each donor, three plates each were used for CD4 naive and CD4 memory, two plates were used for CD8 naive, and one plate was used for CD8 memory. Blood TCR repertoires of a handful of healthy adults were deeply sequenced to estimate repertoire size and the extent of clonotype sharing between individuals. Results and caveats for the whole study, not just this receptor: Sampling was limited to blood, and TCR repertoires in tissue likely differ from TCR repertoires in blood. Naive subsets generally had larger estimated clonotype richness than memory subsets. When four donors were compared, the shared fraction of clonotypes was about 5% for naive CD4, 3.5% to 4% for naive CD8, about 2.5% for memory CD4, and around 0.37% for memory CD8. Compared with non-shared clonotypes, the clonotypes found in all four sorted-subset donors had higher generation probabilities. Incomplete sequencing was indicated by rarefaction of sorted-subset datasets, despite the large sequencing depth. Pairwise subsampling led to the expectation that sequencing depth would affect the degree of clonotype sharing among donors. Because the study included only a small number of donors, the genetic and exposure-history diversity represented was limited.

CD8 naive samples were CD45RO-negative cells positively selected for CCR7, giving a CD45RA+CCR7+ population that excluded TemRA cells. The donors were healthy, HIV-negative adults with no recently reported acute infections or vaccinations. Every donor was a Caucasian adult residing in Nashville, Tennessee, USA. After blood collection by leukapheresis, PBMCs were isolated using Ficoll-Histopaque density gradient centrifugation and then cryopreserved in the vapor phase of liquid nitrogen. Analytical flow cytometry was used to check the purity and quantity of each magnetically sorted T cell population. Each sorted fraction had its genomic DNA isolated and then quantified by UV absorbance on a Nanodrop 2000c. TCR CDR3 regions were amplified from genomic DNA by multiplex PCR using the deep immunoSEQ assay. Genomic DNA extracted from each cell subset was distributed evenly over all wells of several immunoSEQ 96-well plates, and each plate served as one replicate. For sorted subsets, 150 to 200 ng genomic DNA, equal to tens of thousands of T cell genomes, was loaded into each replicate PCR. Purified libraries were quantified with a Qubit 3.0 fluorometer, sized on a Bioanalyzer 2100, and re-quantified with the KAPA Library Quantification kit. Each immunoSEQ 96-well plate was sequenced on its own single-read 150-cycle Illumina NextSeq 550 flow cell. The paper's data handling went like this. Because only junctional sequences without quality scores were contained in the immunoSEQ output, filtering matching that applied to full-length reads could not be performed. Sequences were annotated with PyIR, a Python wrapper for IgBLAST v1.9, using IMGT germline references to assign V/J genes and CDR3. Any read was removed if the V/J assignment was weak (E-value above 1e-6), the CDR3 was missing, or the read contained stop codons, out-of-frame junctions, or ambiguous translated residues. V3J clonotypes were defined as sequences sharing the same inferred V gene, J gene, and CDR3 amino acid sequence. The percentage overlap between two repertoires was calculated by dividing the number of shared unique clonotypes by the size of the smaller repertoire. Repertoire richness was assessed with RTK rarefaction, the Chao1 estimator, and Recon v2.1 estimates of unobserved clonotypes. Generation probabilities were computed with OLGA for all TCRbeta clonotypes obtained by the gDNA method from several donors. TCRdb took over this immuneACCESS table, retaining in-frame rearrangements with V and J assigned. Such tables are incomplete; in checked studies, under half of the missing clones stem from an unresolved V gene, and the remainder is unexplained. That table furnishes V, J and clone size, whereas the DNA furnished D and trimming. This sample is represented by about 2.1 million clones; about 93% of them were singletons. The top ten clonotypes cover 1.5% to 2% of the sample.

The TCR comes from a young man in good health. Some clones in this sample may be carry-over from other donors' samples. The sample comprised naive CD8+ T cells from PBMCs. The cell subset or site label on this specimen signifies: CD45RA+CCR7+.

The nucleotides are TGCGCCAGCAGGGTCCGGGGCCGTTCAGGGAACACTGAAGCTTTCTTT. It codes for CASRVRGRSGNTEAFF. The V and J genes are TRBV10-2 and TRBJ1-1; the D gene is perhaps TRBD1, from 5 matching bases. Spanning cysteine to phenylalanine, the CDR3 consists of 16 amino acids. Here the CDR3 DNA is all that survives: 48 bases in frame from base 1. Taken from the germline V gene, the CDR1 and CDR2 loops are WSHSY and SAAADI. V drops 6 bases and J drops 1 base, leaving 18 bases in between.